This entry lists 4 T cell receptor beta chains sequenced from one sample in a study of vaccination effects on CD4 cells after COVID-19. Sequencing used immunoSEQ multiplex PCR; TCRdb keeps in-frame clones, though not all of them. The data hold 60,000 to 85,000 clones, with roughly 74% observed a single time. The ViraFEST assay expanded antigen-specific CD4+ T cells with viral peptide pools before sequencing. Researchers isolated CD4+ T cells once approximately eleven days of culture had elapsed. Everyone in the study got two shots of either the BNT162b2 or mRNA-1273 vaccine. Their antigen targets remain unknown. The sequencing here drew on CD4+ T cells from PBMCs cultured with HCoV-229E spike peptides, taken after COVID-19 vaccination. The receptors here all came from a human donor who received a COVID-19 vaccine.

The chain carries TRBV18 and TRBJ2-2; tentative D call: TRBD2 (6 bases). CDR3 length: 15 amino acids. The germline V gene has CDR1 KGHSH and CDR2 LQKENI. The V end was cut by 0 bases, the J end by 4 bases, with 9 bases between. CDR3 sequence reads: CASSPPLGSTGELFF. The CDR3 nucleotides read TGTGCCAGCTCACCACCCCTCGGGAGCACCGGGGAGCTGTTTTTT.

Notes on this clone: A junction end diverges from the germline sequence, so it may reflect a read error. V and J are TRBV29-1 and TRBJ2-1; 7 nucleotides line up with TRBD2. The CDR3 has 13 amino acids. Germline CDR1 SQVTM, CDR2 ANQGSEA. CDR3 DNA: TGCAGCGTTATGACTAGCTCCCACAATGAGCAGTTCTTC. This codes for CSVMTSSHNEQFF.

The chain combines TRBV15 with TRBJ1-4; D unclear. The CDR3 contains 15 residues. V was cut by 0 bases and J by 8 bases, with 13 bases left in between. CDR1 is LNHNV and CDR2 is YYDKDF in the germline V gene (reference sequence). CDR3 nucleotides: TGTGCCACCAGCAGAGATGGGAACAGCCGGGAAAAACTGTTTTTT. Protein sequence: CATSRDGNSREKLFF.

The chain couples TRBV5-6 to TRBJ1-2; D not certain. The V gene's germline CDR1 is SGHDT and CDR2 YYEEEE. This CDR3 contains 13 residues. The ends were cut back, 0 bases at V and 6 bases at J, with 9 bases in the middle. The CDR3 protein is CASSLAAGDGYTF. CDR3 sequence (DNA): TGTGCCAGCAGCTTGGCTGCCGGGGATGGCTACACCTTC.